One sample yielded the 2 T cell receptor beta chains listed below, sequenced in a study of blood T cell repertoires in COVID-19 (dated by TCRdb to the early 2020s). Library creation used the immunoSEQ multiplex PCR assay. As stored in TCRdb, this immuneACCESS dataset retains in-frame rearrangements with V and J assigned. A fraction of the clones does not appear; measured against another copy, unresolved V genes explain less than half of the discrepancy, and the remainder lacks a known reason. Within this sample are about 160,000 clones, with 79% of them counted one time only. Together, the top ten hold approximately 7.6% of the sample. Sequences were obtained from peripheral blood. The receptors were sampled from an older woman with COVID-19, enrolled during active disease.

CDR3 amino acids: CASSPRGAHYGYTF. CDR3 DNA sequence: TGTGCCAGCAGTCCACGGGGGGCGCACTATGGCTACACCTTC. The chain links TRBV6-5 to TRBJ1-2; weak D call: TRBD1 (6 bases). Trimming took 5 bases from V and 3 from J, leaving 13 bases between them. Germline V lookup: CDR1 MNHEY, CDR2 SVGAGI. The CDR3 consists of 14 residues.

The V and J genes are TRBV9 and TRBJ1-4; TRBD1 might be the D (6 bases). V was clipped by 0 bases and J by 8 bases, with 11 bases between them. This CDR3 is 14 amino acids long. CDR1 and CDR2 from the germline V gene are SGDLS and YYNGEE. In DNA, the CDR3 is TGTGCCAGCAGCGTAGGTCCAGGGGACGAAAAACTGTTTTTT. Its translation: CASSVGPGDEKLFF.